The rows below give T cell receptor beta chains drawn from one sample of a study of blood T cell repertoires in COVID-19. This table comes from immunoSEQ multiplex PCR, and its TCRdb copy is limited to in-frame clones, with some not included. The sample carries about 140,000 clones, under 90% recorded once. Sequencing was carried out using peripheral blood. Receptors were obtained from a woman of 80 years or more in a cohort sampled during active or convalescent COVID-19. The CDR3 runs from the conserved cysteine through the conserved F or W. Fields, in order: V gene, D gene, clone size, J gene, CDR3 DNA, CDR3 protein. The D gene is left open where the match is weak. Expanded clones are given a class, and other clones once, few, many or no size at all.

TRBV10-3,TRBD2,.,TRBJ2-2,TGTGCCACCCGACAGTCGGAGCGGGGCACCGGGGAGCTGTTTTTT,CATRQSERGTGELFF
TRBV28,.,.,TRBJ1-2,TGTGCCAGCCCTAGCCCAAACTATGGCTACACCTTC,CASPSPNYGYTF
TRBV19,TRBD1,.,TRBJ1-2,TGTGCCAGTAGGAACCGGGACAGGGGGCCCTCCCGCTCTACCTTTTATGGCTACACCTTC,CASRNRDRGPSRSTFYGYTF
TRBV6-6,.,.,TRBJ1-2,TGTGCCAGCAGTTCCCCCAGGTCCCCAGGCTATGGCTACACCTTC,CASSSPRSPGYGYTF
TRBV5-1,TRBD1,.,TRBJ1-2,TGCGCCAGCAGCTTGGTAGGCCTTGGGACAGGGTATGGCTACACCTTC,CASSLVGLGTGYGYTF
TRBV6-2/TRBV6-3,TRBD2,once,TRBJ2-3,TGTGCCAGCAGTTACCCGCTAGCGGGGGGGTTGGCAGATACGCAGTATTTT,CASSYPLAGGLADTQYF
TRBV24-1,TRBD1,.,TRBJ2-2,TGTGCCACCAGTGAGGGGGGACAGGGGCTTCCCCCCGGGGAGCTGTTTTTT,CATSEGGQGLPPGELFF
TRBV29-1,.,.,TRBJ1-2,TGCAGCGTCCTAGGGGGGGGTTCGAGCTATGGCTACACCTTC,CSVLGGGSSYGYTF
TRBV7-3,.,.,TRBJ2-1,TGTGCCAGCAGCTTAAATAGTCTATCGGGTAATGAGCAGTTCTTC,CASSLNSLSGNEQFF
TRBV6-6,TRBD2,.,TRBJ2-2,TGTGCCAGCAGCCCAACTAGCGGGGGGAGCACCGGGGAGCTGTTTTTT,CASSPTSGGSTGELFF
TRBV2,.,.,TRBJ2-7,TGTGCCTCTTCCGTCCGGAGCGAGCAGTACTTC,CASSVRSEQYF
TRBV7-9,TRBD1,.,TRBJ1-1,TGTGCCAGCAGCTGGGGACAGGCGAACACTGAAGCTTTCTTT,CASSWGQANTEAFF
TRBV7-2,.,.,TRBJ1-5,TGTGCCAGCAGCCTAAATGTGGGGGCAGTCCAGCATTTT,CASSLNVGAVQHF
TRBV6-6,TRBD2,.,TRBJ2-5,TGTGCCAGCAGTCCGACGACTAGCGGGGGGCCCTTCGGGACCCAGTACTTC,CASSPTTSGGPFGTQYF
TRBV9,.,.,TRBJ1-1,TGTGCCAGCAGCGTGTACTCGAACACTGAAGCTTTCTTT,CASSVYSNTEAFF
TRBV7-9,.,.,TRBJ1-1,TGTGCCAGCAGCCTGGGGACAAACACTGAAGCTTTCTTT,CASSLGTNTEAFF
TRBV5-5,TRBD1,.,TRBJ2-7,TGTGCCAGCAGCTTGGCGGGACAGAGCTCCTACGAGCAGTACTTC,CASSLAGQSSYEQYF
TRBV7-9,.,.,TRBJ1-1,TGTGCCAGCCACCACGGGTTGGGCACTGAAGCTTTCTTT,CASHHGLGTEAFF
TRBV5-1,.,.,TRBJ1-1,TGCGCCAGCAGCTTAGACTCGACAGCAAACATGAACACTGAAGCTTTCTTT,CASSLDSTANMNTEAFF
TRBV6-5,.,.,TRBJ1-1,TGTGCCAGCACCGACGGCAGCGGGAACACTGAAGCTTTCTTT,CASTDGSGNTEAFF
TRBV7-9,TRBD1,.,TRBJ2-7,TGTGCCAGCAGCTTAGACAGGGGCTTTTACGAGCAGTACTTC,CASSLDRGFYEQYF
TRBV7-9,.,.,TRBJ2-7,TGTGCCAGCAGCTTACCTCTTCGGGACAAATCCTACGAGCAGTACTTC,CASSLPLRDKSYEQYF
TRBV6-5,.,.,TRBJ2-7,TGTGCCAGCCGCCAGTTTTACGAGCAGTACTTC,CASRQFYEQYF
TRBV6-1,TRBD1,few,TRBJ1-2,TGTGCCAGCAGTGAGGACAGGGGAAGAGGGGGCTACACCTTC,CASSEDRGRGGYTF
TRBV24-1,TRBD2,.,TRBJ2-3,TGTGCCACCAGTGATTTGCTCTCGGCGGGGGGGCTCGATACGCAGTATTTT,CATSDLLSAGGLDTQYF
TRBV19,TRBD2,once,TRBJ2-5,TGTGCCAGTAGTAGACTAGCGGGGGCTCGTAGGACCCAGTACTTC,CASSRLAGARRTQYF
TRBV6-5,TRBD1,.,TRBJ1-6,TGTGCCAGCAGAAAGGGGGACAGGGAGTATTCACCCCTCCACTTT,CASRKGDREYSPLHF
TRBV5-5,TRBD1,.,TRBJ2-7,TGTGCCAGCAGCTTGGTCGGGACAGACCGATACGAGCAGTACTTC,CASSLVGTDRYEQYF
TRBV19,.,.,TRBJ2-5,TGTGCCAGTAGACCCAGGGACATCCGGGAGACCCAGTACTTC,CASRPRDIRETQYF
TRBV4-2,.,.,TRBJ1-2,TGTGCCAGCAGCCAAGAAAAATCTCGCGGGGGCGGCTACACCTTC,CASSQEKSRGGGYTF
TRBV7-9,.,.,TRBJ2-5,TGTGCCAGCAGCCCCCGGGGTCAGGGGTCCGTGGAGACCCAGTACTTC,CASSPRGQGSVETQYF
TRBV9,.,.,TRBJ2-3,TGTGCCAGCAGCGTAGGCCCAGGGGATACGCAGTATTTT,CASSVGPGDTQYF
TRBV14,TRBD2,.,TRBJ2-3,TGTGCCAGCAGCCAAGTCGTGCGGGGGTACACAGATACGCAGTATTTT,CASSQVVRGYTDTQYF
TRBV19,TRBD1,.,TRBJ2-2,TGTGCCAGTAGTATAGGGAACAGGGGGCGGGCCGGGGAGCTGTTTTTT,CASSIGNRGRAGELFF
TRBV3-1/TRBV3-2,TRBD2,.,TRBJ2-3,TGTGCCAGCAGCCGGTTAGCGGGGGGCCGGTTAGATACGCAGTATTTT,CASSRLAGGRLDTQYF
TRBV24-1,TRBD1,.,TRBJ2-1,TGTGCCACCAGTGATCCCAGGGGGCGTAGCAATGAGCAGTTCTTC,CATSDPRGRSNEQFF
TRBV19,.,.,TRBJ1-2,TGTGCCAGTAGTATAAGGGTTGGGGGCGGCTACACCTTC,CASSIRVGGGYTF
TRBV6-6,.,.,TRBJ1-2,TGTGCCAGCAGTTCCCCCCTCTATGGCTACACCTTC,CASSSPLYGYTF
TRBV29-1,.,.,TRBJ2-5,TGCAGCGTTGAAAAGGACAGATTTCAAGAGACCCAGTACTTC,CSVEKDRFQETQYF
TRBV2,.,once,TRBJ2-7,TGTGCCAGCAGCAAAGACTCATCCTACGAGCAGTACTTC,CASSKDSSYEQYF
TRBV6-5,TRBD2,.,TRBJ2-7,TGTGCCAGCGGGACTAGCGGGTCCTACGAGCAGTACTTC,CASGTSGSYEQYF
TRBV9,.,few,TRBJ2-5,TGTGCCAGCAGCGTAGGGGAGTCGGGTCAAGAGACCCAGTACTTC,CASSVGESGQETQYF
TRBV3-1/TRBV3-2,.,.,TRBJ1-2,TGTGCCACCCAGGGGTTTTCTAACTATGGCTACACCTTC,CATQGFSNYGYTF
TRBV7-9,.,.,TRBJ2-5,TGTGCCAGCAGCTTAGTGGAGGAGACCCAGTACTTC,CASSLVEETQYF
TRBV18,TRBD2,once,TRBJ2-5,TGTGCCAGCTCACCCTCACGGGGGGGCACGGAGACCCAGTACTTC,CASSPSRGGTETQYF
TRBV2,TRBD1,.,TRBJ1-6,TGTGCCAGCAGGGACAGGGTGAGGAATTCACCCCTCCACTTT,CASRDRVRNSPLHF
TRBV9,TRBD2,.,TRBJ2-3,TGTGCCAGCAGCGCCAACGGACTAGCTCGCGCAGATACGCAGTATTTT,CASSANGLARADTQYF
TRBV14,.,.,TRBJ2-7,TGTGCCAGCAGCGAGGAGGGGCCACTATACTACGAGCAGTACTTC,CASSEEGPLYYEQYF
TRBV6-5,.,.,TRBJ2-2,TGTGCCAGCAGTTACTATAGGGGCACCGGGGAGCTGTTTTTT,CASSYYRGTGELFF
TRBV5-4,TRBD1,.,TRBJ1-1,TGTGCCAGCAGCGCCGGGACAGGGGGCACGGCTGAAGCTTTCTTT,CASSAGTGGTAEAFF
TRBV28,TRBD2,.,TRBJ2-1,TGTGCCAGCAGTTTCCCTAGCGGGGGGCGGGGTGAGCAGTTCTTC,CASSFPSGGRGEQFF